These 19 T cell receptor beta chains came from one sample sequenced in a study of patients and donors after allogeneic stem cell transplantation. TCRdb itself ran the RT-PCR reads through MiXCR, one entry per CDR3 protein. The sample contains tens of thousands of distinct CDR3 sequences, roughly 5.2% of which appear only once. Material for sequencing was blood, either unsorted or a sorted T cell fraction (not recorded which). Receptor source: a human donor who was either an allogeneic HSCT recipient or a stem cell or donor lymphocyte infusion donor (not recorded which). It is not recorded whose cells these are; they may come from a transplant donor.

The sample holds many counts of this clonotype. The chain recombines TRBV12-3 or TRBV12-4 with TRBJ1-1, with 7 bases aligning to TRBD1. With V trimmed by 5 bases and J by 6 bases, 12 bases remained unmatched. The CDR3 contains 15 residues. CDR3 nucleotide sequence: TGTGCCAGCAGTCTCCAGTGGAGGGGGCTATCTGAAGCTTTCTTT. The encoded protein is CASSLQWRGLSEAFF.

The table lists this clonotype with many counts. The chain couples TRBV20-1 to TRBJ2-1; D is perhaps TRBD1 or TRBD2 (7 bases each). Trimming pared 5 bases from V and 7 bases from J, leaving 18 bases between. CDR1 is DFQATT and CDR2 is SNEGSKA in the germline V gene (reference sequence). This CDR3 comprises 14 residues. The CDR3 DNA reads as TGCAGTGCTGGCAGGGGGGGCCATAGGAATGAGCAGTTCTTC. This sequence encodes CSAGRGGHRNEQFF.

The CDR3 DNA is TGTGCCAGCAGAAGCAGGCCTCGAGGAGCCTACGAGCAGTACTTC. It translates to CASRSRPRGAYEQYF. The chain carries TRBV28 and TRBJ2-7; D unresolved. CDR1 and CDR2 from the germline V gene are MDHEN and SYDVKM. V was pared by 6 bases and J by 2 bases, with 17 bases between. The CDR3 has 15 residues.

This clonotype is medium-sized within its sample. The CDR3, as DNA: TGCGCCAGCAGCCAAGACGATAGCACTGAAGCTTTCTTT. Protein product: CASSQDDSTEAFF. The chain couples TRBV4-1 to TRBJ1-1; D not resolved. The CDR3 totals 13 residues. V lost 0 bases and J lost 4, with 6 bases in between. Germline V gene sequence: CDR1 MGHRA, CDR2 YSYEKL.

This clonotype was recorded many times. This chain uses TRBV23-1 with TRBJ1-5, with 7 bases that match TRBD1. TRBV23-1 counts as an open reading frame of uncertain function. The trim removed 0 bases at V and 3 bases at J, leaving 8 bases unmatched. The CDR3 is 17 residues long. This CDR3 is CASSQSPGTATNQPQHF. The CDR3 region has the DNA TGCGCCAGCAGTCAATCGCCTGGGACAGCGACCAATCAGCCCCAGCATTTT.

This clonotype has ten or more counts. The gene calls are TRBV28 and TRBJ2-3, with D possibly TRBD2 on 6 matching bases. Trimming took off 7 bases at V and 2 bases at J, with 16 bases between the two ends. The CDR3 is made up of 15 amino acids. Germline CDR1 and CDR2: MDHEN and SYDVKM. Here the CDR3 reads CASTTASGLTDTQYF. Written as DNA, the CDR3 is TGTGCCAGCACCACAGCGTCGGGACTCACAGATACGCAGTATTTT.

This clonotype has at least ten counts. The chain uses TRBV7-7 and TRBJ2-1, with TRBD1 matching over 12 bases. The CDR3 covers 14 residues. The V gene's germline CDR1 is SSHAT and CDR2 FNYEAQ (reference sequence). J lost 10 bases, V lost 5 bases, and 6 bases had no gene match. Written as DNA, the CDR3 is TGTGCCAGCAGCACGGGACAGGGGGCAGGGGAGCAGTTCTTC. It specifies CASSTGQGAGEQFF.

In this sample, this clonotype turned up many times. The CDR3 spells CAISEVGQGNGYTF. In nucleotides, the CDR3 is TGTGCCATCAGTGAGGTGGGACAGGGGAATGGCTACACCTTC. This rearrangement joins TRBV10-3 to TRBJ1-2; 10 positions agree with TRBD1. Germline assignment: CDR1 ENHRY and CDR2 SYGVKD. The CDR3 totals 14 residues. The trim removed 2 bases at V and 6 bases at J, leaving 3 bases unmatched.

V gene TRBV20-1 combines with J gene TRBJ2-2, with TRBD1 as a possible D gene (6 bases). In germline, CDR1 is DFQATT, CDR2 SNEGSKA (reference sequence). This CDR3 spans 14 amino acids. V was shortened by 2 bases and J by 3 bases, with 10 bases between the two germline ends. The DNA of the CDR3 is TGCAGTGCTAGACCAGGGGCCTACACCGGGGAGCTGTTTTTT. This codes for CSARPGAYTGELFF.

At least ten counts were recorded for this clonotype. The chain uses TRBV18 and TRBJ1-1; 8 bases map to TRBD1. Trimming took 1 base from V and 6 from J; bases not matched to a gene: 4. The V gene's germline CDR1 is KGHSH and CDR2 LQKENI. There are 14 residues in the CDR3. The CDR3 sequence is CASSPRTGGPEAFF. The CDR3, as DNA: TGTGCCAGCTCACCACGAACAGGGGGTCCTGAAGCTTTCTTT.

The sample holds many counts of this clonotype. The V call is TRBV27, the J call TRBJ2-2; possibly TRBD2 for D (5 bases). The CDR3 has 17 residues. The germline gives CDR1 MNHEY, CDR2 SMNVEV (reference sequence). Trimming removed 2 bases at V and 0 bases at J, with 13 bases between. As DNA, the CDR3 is TGTGCCAGCAGTTTACGATTCGGACTCTCGAACACCGGGGAGCTGTTTTTT. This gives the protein CASSLRFGLSNTGELFF.

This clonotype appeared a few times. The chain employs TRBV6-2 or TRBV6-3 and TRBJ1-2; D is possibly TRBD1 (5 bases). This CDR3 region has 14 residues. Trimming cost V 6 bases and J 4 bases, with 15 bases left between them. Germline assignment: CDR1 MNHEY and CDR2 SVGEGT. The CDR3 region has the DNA TGTGCCAGCAGCGAACCCGGGAGGGGCTATGGCTACACCTTC. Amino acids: CASSEPGRGYGYTF.

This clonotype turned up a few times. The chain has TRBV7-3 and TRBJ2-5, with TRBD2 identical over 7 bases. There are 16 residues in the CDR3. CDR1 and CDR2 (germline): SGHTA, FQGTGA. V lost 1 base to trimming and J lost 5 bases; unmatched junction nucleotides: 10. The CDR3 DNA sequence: TGTGCCAGCAGCTTAAGCGGGGGAAGTGGGTCGGAGACCCAGTACTTC. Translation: CASSLSGGSGSETQYF.

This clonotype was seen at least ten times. The CDR3 DNA sequence: TGCAGCGTTGAAGATCGACAGACCCTTAGCACAGATACGCAGTATTTT. It translates to CSVEDRQTLSTDTQYF. The V call is TRBV29-1, the J call TRBJ2-3, with a tentative D call TRBD1 (5 bases). Germline CDR1 is SQVTM and CDR2 is ANQGSEA. CDR3 length: 16 residues. V lost 0 bases and J 0 bases, leaving 13 bases between the germline ends.

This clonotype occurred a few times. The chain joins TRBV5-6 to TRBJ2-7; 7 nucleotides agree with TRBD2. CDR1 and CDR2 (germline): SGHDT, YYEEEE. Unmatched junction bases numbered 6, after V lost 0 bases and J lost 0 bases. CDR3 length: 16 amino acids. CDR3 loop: CASSLGAGVLSYEQYF. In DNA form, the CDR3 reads TGTGCCAGCAGCTTGGGGGCGGGGGTACTCTCCTACGAGCAGTACTTC.

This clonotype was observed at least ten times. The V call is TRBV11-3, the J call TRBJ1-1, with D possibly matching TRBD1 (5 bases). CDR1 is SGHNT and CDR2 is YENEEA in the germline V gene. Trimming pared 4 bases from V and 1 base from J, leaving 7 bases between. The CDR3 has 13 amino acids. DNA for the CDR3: TGTGCCAGCAGCTCCACAGGGAACACTGAAGCTTTCTTT. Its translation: CASSSTGNTEAFF.

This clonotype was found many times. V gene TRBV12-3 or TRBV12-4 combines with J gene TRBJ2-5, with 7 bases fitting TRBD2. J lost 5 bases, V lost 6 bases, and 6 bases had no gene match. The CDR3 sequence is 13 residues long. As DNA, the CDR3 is TGTGCCAGCAGCCCAGGACTAGAGGAGACCCAGTACTTC. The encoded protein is CASSPGLEETQYF.

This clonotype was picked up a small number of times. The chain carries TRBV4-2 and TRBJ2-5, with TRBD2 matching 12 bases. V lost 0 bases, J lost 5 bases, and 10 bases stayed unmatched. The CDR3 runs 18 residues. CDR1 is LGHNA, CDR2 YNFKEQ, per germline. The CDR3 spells CASSQDLAGGPKVETQYF. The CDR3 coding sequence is TGTGCCAGCAGCCAAGATCTAGCGGGAGGGCCAAAGGTTGAGACCCAGTACTTC.

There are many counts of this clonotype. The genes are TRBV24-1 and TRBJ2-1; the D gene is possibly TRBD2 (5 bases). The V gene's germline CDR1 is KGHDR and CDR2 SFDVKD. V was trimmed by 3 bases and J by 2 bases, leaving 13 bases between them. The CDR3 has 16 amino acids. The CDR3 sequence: CATSDASPGTYNEQFF. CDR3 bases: TGTGCCACCAGTGATGCCTCGCCGGGGACCTACAATGAGCAGTTCTTC.